These T cell receptor beta chains were read from a single sample in a study of T cell repertoires in cytomegalovirus infection. No antigen is known for these receptors. TCRdb analysed the reads with MiXCR anew, one entry per CDR3 protein. This sample has some 46,000 distinct CDR3 sequences, with 15% to 25% found just once. Sequences were derived from CD8+ T cells from cultured PBMCs, sampled from culture after CMV antigen stimulation. The source is a human donor in good health (CMV status not recorded). Some clones in this sample may be carry-over from other donors' samples. Both conserved end residues are part of each CDR3. Fields, in order: D gene, J gene, clone size, V gene, CDR3 DNA, CDR3 protein. D genes are given only for firm matches. Rows give clone size only sometimes, using once, few, many, or a class for an expanded clone.

>.|TRBJ2-7|.|TRBV27
TGTGCCAGCAGTTCCGGGACCCCCATGGACGAGCAGTACTTC
CASSSGTPMDEQYF
>TRBD2|TRBJ2-1|many|TRBV28
TGTGCCAGCAGTTCCTTACTAGCGGGGGGGCGGCCCCTCGGTGAGCAGTTCTTC
CASSSLLAGGRPLGEQFF
>.|TRBJ1-3|few|TRBV5-4
TGTGCCAGCAGCTTGGGACTCCCCTCTGGAAACACCATATATTTT
CASSLGLPSGNTIYF
>TRBD1|TRBJ2-1|.|TRBV24-1
TGTGCCACCTCCGAACAGGGGGATGAGCAGTTCTTC
CATSEQGDEQFF
>.|TRBJ2-1|.|TRBV12-3/TRBV12-4
TGTGCCAGCAGCCAAGAGCCCAGGGCTTACAATGAGCAGTTCTTC
CASSQEPRAYNEQFF
>.|TRBJ2-1|many|TRBV19
TGTGCCAGTAGGAGCGGTTACTCCTACAATGAGCAGTTCTTC
CASRSGYSYNEQFF
>TRBD2|TRBJ2-1|many|TRBV7-9
TGTGCCAGCAGCTTAGTAGGTAGCGGGAGCTCCTACAATGAGCAGTTCTTC
CASSLVGSGSSYNEQFF
>TRBD1|TRBJ1-2|many|TRBV6-6
TGTGCCAGCAGTCAAGGGGGGACAGGTTACTATGGCTACACCTTC
CASSQGGTGYYGYTF
>TRBD2|TRBJ2-7|.|TRBV19
TGTGCCAGTAGAGGGACTAGCGGCCCCTACGAGCAGTACTTC
CASRGTSGPYEQYF
>TRBD2|TRBJ2-5|few|TRBV6-5
TGTGCCAGCAGTTACCTGGACGGGAGGGAGACCCAGTACTTC
CASSYLDGRETQYF
>TRBD1|TRBJ2-1|.|TRBV11-2
TGTGCCAGCAGCCCCCCCGGGACAGACAATGAGCAGTTCTTC
CASSPPGTDNEQFF
>TRBD1|TRBJ1-6|.|TRBV6-2/TRBV6-3
TGTGCCAGCAGTTATAACCGGGACAGGAGCTCCTATAATTCACCCCTCCACTTT
CASSYNRDRSSYNSPLHF
>TRBD1|TRBJ2-7|.|TRBV4-3
TGCGCCAGCAGCCAAACCTCCGGGACAGGGGTCGAGCAGTACTTC
CASSQTSGTGVEQYF
>.|TRBJ1-6|many|TRBV5-4
TGTGCCAGCAGAACCGACGTGGGCGGCCCTAAGACTGATTTACACTTT
CASRTDVGGPKTDLHF
>TRBD2|TRBJ2-3|few|TRBV9
TGTGCCAGCAGCGAGGGGGGGCGGGGGGGCCAGGATACGCAGTATTTT
CASSEGGRGGQDTQYF
>TRBD2|TRBJ2-1|few|TRBV4-1
TGCGCCAGCAGCCAAGAGGCCGGGACTAGCTCCTACAATGAGCAGTTCTTC
CASSQEAGTSSYNEQFF
>.|TRBJ1-1|many|TRBV24-1
TGTGCCACCAGTGATGACTTGGACACGGAAGCTTTCTTT
CATSDDLDTEAFF
>.|TRBJ1-5|many|TRBV6-1
TGTGCCAGCAGCCTTATGAAGGCAGGGAATCAGCCCCAGCATTTT
CASSLMKAGNQPQHF
>.|TRBJ2-7|once|TRBV9
TGTGCCAGCAGCCCCCGGACGTCTTCTAGCTCCTACGAGCAGTACTTC
CASSPRTSSSSYEQYF
>.|TRBJ1-6|many|TRBV7-2
TGTGCCAGCAGCTTAGCGCAGGAGTTAAAAGTTCCACCCCTCCACTTT
CASSLAQELKVPPLHF
>TRBD1|TRBJ2-3|few|TRBV12-5
TGTGCTAGTGGCAGATCCGGGACAGGTGTGCACGATACGCAGTATTTT
CASGRSGTGVHDTQYF
>TRBD2|TRBJ2-1|.|TRBV14
TGTGCCAGCAGCCACCAATTTGATACCGGGACTAGAGGGTACAATGAGCAGTTCTTC
CASSHQFDTGTRGYNEQFF
>.|TRBJ2-2|.|TRBV7-6
TGTGCCAGCAGCTGGGGGACGGCCGGGGAGCTGTTTTTT
CASSWGTAGELFF
>.|TRBJ2-7|few|TRBV20-1
TGCAGTGCTAGAGATCTCGGGGGCCGCTACGAGCAGTACTTC
CSARDLGGRYEQYF
>.|TRBJ1-1|.|TRBV7-9
TGTGCCAGCAGGGGCGGGGGGCTCACTGAAGCTTTCTTT
CASRGGGLTEAFF
>.|TRBJ1-4|few|TRBV12-3/TRBV12-4
TGTGCCAGCGGCGAACTGGGGGAAAAACTGTTTTTT
CASGELGEKLFF
>.|TRBJ2-4|few|TRBV5-6
TGTGCCAGCAGCGATTTGGGGGCCGCCAAAAACATTCAGTACTTC
CASSDLGAAKNIQYF
>TRBD1|TRBJ1-4|few|TRBV9
TGTGCCAGCAGCGTGACAGGGGGAAATGAAAAACTGTTTTTT
CASSVTGGNEKLFF
>.|TRBJ2-3|few|TRBV2
TGTGCCAGCAGTCCGGGTAGCGGAACAGATACGCAGTATTTT
CASSPGSGTDTQYF
>.|TRBJ1-1|.|TRBV12-3/TRBV12-4
TGTGCCAGCACCCTCCTCGGACGAACTGAAGCTTTCTTT
CASTLLGRTEAFF
>TRBD2|TRBJ2-7|few|TRBV6-6
TGTGCCAGCAGCCAACCGCTAGCGGATCACTACGAGCAGTACTTC
CASSQPLADHYEQYF
>.|TRBJ1-4|many|TRBV7-9
TGTGCCAGCAGCTCAAACAGGGAGTCAACTAATGAAAAACTGTTTTTT
CASSSNRESTNEKLFF
>.|TRBJ1-2|.|TRBV2
TGTGCCAGCAGTTTGGACAGATCTAACTATGGCTACACCTTC
CASSLDRSNYGYTF
>TRBD2|TRBJ2-1|.|TRBV29-1
TGCAGCGTTGAAGGACTAGCGGTATACAATGAGCAGTTCTTC
CSVEGLAVYNEQFF
>TRBD1|TRBJ2-1|many|TRBV7-6
TGTGCCAGCAGCCAGACAGGGTTGAATGAGCAGTTCTTC
CASSQTGLNEQFF
>.|TRBJ2-3|many|TRBV7-9
TGTGCCAGCAGCCAGAGCGACATAACCACAGATACGCAGTATTTT
CASSQSDITTDTQYF
>TRBD1|TRBJ2-7|few|TRBV28
TGTGCCAGCAGTTTTGTCCGGACAGGGGGCGATAGCTACGAGCAGTACTTC
CASSFVRTGGDSYEQYF
>TRBD1|TRBJ1-6|.|TRBV11-3
TGTGCCAGCAGCTTATATCCTATGGTGTCGGACAGGGGTGGCGACTCACCCCTCCACTTT
CASSLYPMVSDRGGDSPLHF
>TRBD2|TRBJ2-1|.|TRBV7-2
TGTGCCAGCAGCTCCATCCCAGGGACTAGCACTGAGCAGTTCTTC
CASSSIPGTSTEQFF
>.|TRBJ2-3|few|TRBV24-1
TGTGCCACCAGTGATCCTCCCGGGACGGCGATGACAGATACGCAGTATTTT
CATSDPPGTAMTDTQYF
>.|TRBJ1-5|once|TRBV7-2
TGTGCCAGCAGCCCTACCTACCGGGACAATGATCAGCCCCAGCATTTT
CASSPTYRDNDQPQHF
>TRBD2|TRBJ2-1|few|TRBV19
TGTGCCAGTAGTATTCGGGCTAGCGGGGGGCTAAATGAGCAGTTCTTC
CASSIRASGGLNEQFF
>.|TRBJ1-6|few|TRBV19
TGTGCCACCTCTAGAGGAGGGGCGCAGACACCCCTCCACTTT
CATSRGGAQTPLHF
>TRBD1|TRBJ2-7|many|TRBV7-8
TGTGCCAGCAGACACTTTGACAGGGTCGGCGAGCAGTACTTC
CASRHFDRVGEQYF
>TRBD2|TRBJ2-2|many|TRBV6-1
TGTGCCAGCAGTCTTCGACTAGCGGGGGGGGCGAACACCGGGGAGCTGTTTTTT
CASSLRLAGGANTGELFF